Each of the 21 T cell receptor beta chains below was sequenced from the same sample in a study of response to subunit inactivated influenza vaccine. In TCRdb, the RT-PCR reads were re-called with MiXCR into one record per CDR3 protein. Of more than 450,000 distinct CDR3 sequences in the sample, 7.6% are singletons; the top ten hold around 13%. This material consisted of PBMCs from blood, taken roughly 24 months after vaccination. The receptor source for this set is a man aged 45-69 years who received an inactivated influenza vaccine.

The table lists this clonotype with a few counts. The chain joins TRBV7-2 to TRBJ2-1; TRBD1 matches 12 bases. The CDR3 consists of 16 residues. The germline gives CDR1 SGHTA, CDR2 FQGNSA. V shed 5 bases and J 8 bases; nucleotides not matched to a gene: 10. DNA of the CDR3: TGTGCCAGCAGCACCTGGGACAGGGGGCGTAGAGATGAGCAGTTCTTC. Translated, it gives CASSTWDRGRRDEQFF.

This clonotype was detected ten times or more. The V gene is TRBV12-3 or TRBV12-4, the J gene TRBJ1-6; perhaps TRBD1 as D (6 bases). CDR3 length: 14 amino acids. V was cut by 4 bases and J by 7 bases, with 11 bases left in between. The CDR3 DNA is TGTGCCAGCAGTTCCGGCAGGGGCAATTCACCCCTCCACTTT. It codes for CASSSGRGNSPLHF.

Ten or more counts support this clonotype. The chain links TRBV29-1 to TRBJ2-2, with a tentative D call TRBD1 (6 bases). CDR3 length: 18 amino acids. Trimming left V 1 base short and J 1 base short, with 19 bases between. CDR1 is SQVTM and CDR2 is ANQGSEA in the germline V gene. In DNA form, the CDR3 reads TGCAGCGTTGAAGTTATAGAACCGGGACAACAGAACACCGGGGAGCTGTTTTTT. Translation: CSVEVIEPGQQNTGELFF.

This clonotype was observed at least ten times. The chain recombines TRBV6-6 with TRBJ2-7, with D perhaps TRBD1 (5 bases). In germline, CDR1 is MNHNY, CDR2 SVGAGI (reference sequence). V was clipped by 2 bases and J by 7 bases, with 9 bases between them. The CDR3 length is 12 residues. The CDR3 DNA reads as TGTGCCAGCAGTTACGCAGGGTCGGAGCAGTACTTC. Its protein is CASSYAGSEQYF.

The chain combines TRBV10-3 with TRBJ1-2; no firm D call. CDR3 length equals 15 residues. V was shortened by 10 bases and J by 1 base, with 19 bases between the two germline ends. Germline values: CDR1 ENHRY, CDR2 SYGVKD. CDR3 protein: CATSVPGRSNYGYTF. DNA of the CDR3: TGTGCCACAAGTGTCCCTGGACGGAGTAACTATGGCTACACCTTC.

The sample holds a few counts of this clonotype. J is TRBJ2-1 and V is TRBV6-2 or TRBV6-3, with 8 bases that match TRBD1. Germline CDR1 reads MNHEY; CDR2 reads SVGEGT. The V segment lost 5 bases and the J segment 9 bases; nucleotides outside the gene matches: 6. This CDR3 contains 13 residues. The CDR3 loop is CASSKRQGAEQFF. The CDR3 DNA sequence: TGTGCCAGCAGTAAAAGGCAGGGGGCTGAGCAGTTCTTC.

This chain uses TRBV20-1 with TRBJ1-3; no reliable D call. Per germline, CDR1 DFQATT and CDR2 SNEGSKA (reference sequence). The CDR3 loop spans 14 amino acids. Trimming removed 5 bases from V and 3 bases from J, with 14 bases in between. The DNA for the CDR3 is TGCAGTGCTCAGACTCCGTTGGGTGGAAACACCATATATTTT. Protein: CSAQTPLGGNTIYF.

This clonotype has more than one count but fewer than ten. The chain uses TRBV20-1 and TRBJ1-4; 8 bases are a match to TRBD1. Germline CDR1 and CDR2: DFQATT and SNEGSKA (reference sequence). V shed 0 bases, J shed 7 bases, and the junction held 4 bases outside the gene matches. CDR3 length: 14 residues. The CDR3 DNA sequence: TGCAGTGCTAGAGATTACAGGGGGGGTGAAAAACTGTTTTTT. Encoded protein: CSARDYRGGEKLFF.

This clonotype was observed many times. The V call is TRBV3-1, the J call TRBJ2-1, with 10 bases lining up with TRBD2. The length of the CDR3 is 15 residues. Trimming took 4 bases from V and 8 from J; bases not matched to a gene: 8. CDR1 LGHDT and CDR2 YNNKEL come from the germline V gene (reference sequence). CDR3 DNA: TGTGCCAGCAGCCTCACCACTAGCGGGATAGATGAGCAGTTCTTC. This codes for CASSLTTSGIDEQFF.

This clonotype was counted many times. This chain uses TRBV7-2 with TRBJ2-3; D not resolved. The CDR3 has 12 amino acids. Germline V gene lookup returns CDR1 SGHTA and CDR2 FQGNSA. V was pared by 6 bases and J by 14 bases, with 18 bases between. Written as DNA, the CDR3 is TGTGCCAGCAGTTTTCCGGGCAAAAAGGGGTATTTT. It specifies CASSFPGKKGYF.

This clonotype has just a few counts. This sequence joins TRBV14 and TRBJ2-7, with unresolved D. V lost 2 bases, J lost 3 bases, and 11 bases lay in between. CDR3 length: 14 residues. Germline V lookup: CDR1 SGHDN, CDR2 FVKESK. CDR3 nucleotide sequence: TGTGCCAGCAGCCAATATGCTAGTAGCTACGAGCAGTACTTC. This codes for CASSQYASSYEQYF.

The rearrangement links TRBV5-1 to TRBJ2-5; D ambiguous. CDR3 length: 13 amino acids. Germline V gene data show CDR1 as SGHRS and CDR2 as YFSETQ. V was shortened by 5 bases and J by 1 base, with 9 bases between the two germline ends. DNA for the CDR3: TGCGCCAGCAGTTCCCTGGTCCAAGAGACCCAGTACTTC. Translation gives CASSSLVQETQYF.

The chain couples TRBV9 to TRBJ2-4; the D call may be TRBD1 or TRBD2 (5 bases each). Trimming cost V 3 bases and J 0 bases, with 19 bases left between them. CDR3 size: 18 residues. CDR1 and CDR2 from the germline V gene are SGDLS and YYNGEE. The CDR3 protein is CASSAGPRGGSAKNIQYF. Written as DNA, the CDR3 is TGTGCCAGCAGCGCGGGACCTCGGGGTGGGTCAGCCAAAAACATTCAGTACTTC.

The chain has TRBV20-1 and TRBJ2-1, with 15 bases matching TRBD2. In germline, CDR1 is DFQATT, CDR2 SNEGSKA (reference sequence). The CDR3 has 17 amino acids. Unmatched junction bases numbered 9, after V lost 5 bases and J lost 4 bases. This CDR3 reads CSALGLAGGGGYNEQFF. For the CDR3, the DNA is TGCAGTGCTCTGGGACTAGCGGGAGGCGGGGGGTACAATGAGCAGTTCTTC.

This clonotype was picked up a small number of times. The rearrangement uses TRBV29-1 and TRBJ2-6; D possibly uses TRBD1 or TRBD2 (5 bases each). Trimming pared 6 bases from V and 0 bases from J, leaving 12 bases between. The CDR3 runs 15 residues. Per the germline V gene, CDR1 is SQVTM and CDR2 is ANQGSEA. CDR3 protein: CSVQGTVSGANVLTF. DNA of the CDR3: TGCAGCGTCCAAGGGACGGTCTCTGGGGCCAACGTCCTGACTTTC. The variable domain in full, with the rest retrieved from reference TRBV29-1 and TRBJ2-6, is SAVISQKPSRDICQRGTSLTIQCQVDSQVTMMFWYRQQPGQSLTLIATANQGSEATYESGFVIDKFPISRPNLTFSTLTVSNMSPEDSSIYLCSVQGTVSGANVLTFGAGSRLTVL.

There are a few counts of this clonotype. The CDR3 reads CASSFRDSYGYTF. The CDR3 region has the DNA TGTGCCAGCAGCTTCCGGGACAGCTATGGCTACACCTTC. The chain recombines TRBV7-9 with TRBJ1-2; 7 bases line up with TRBD1. From germline, CDR1 is SEHNR and CDR2 FQNEAQ (reference sequence). The CDR3 is 13 residues long. V lost 3 bases to trimming and J lost 4 bases; unmatched junction nucleotides: 2. The full variable domain, in which reference TRBV7-9 and TRBJ1-2 provide the parts outside the CDR3, is DTGVSQNPRHKITKRGQNVTFRCDPISEHNRLYWYRQTLGQGPEFLTYFQNEAQLEKSRLLSDRFSAERPKGSFSTLEIQRTEQGDSAMYLCASSFRDSYGYTFGSGTRLTVV.

The chain's CDR3 is CASSITGKGETQYF. DNA of the CDR3: TGTGCCAGCAGCATCACAGGGAAGGGAGAGACCCAGTACTTC. The genes are TRBV7-3 and TRBJ2-5, with D perhaps matching TRBD1 (6 bases). V lost 5 bases and J lost 4, with 14 bases in between. There are 14 residues in the CDR3. Germline V gene data show CDR1 as SGHTA and CDR2 as FQGTGA.

Ten or more counts support this clonotype. The rearrangement links TRBV6-2 or TRBV6-3 to TRBJ2-3, with 11 bases identical to TRBD2. Germline V gene sequence: CDR1 MNHEY, CDR2 SVGEGT. This CDR3 contains 14 residues. J was trimmed by 3 bases and V by 8 bases; bases with no gene match: 4. The CDR3 sequence is CASRGTSGTDTQYF. In nucleotides, the CDR3 is TGTGCCAGCCGGGGGACTAGCGGTACAGATACGCAGTATTTT.

This chain uses TRBV4-2 with TRBJ2-7; D ambiguous. CDR1 is LGHNA and CDR2 is YNFKEQ in the germline V gene. V gave up 2 bases and J gave up 3 bases, with 8 bases separating them. This CDR3 is 13 amino acids long. DNA of the CDR3: TGTGCCAGCAGCCAAACCGGACGCTACGAGCAGTACTTC. Protein product: CASSQTGRYEQYF.

This clonotype has only a few counts. V and J are TRBV20-1 and TRBJ1-2, with 11 positions matching TRBD1. The CDR3 loop spans 14 amino acids. Germline CDR1 DFQATT, CDR2 SNEGSKA (reference sequence). CDR3 sequence reads: CGGQGAGQNYGYTF. DNA of the CDR3: TGCGGAGGACAGGGGGCGGGTCAAAACTATGGCTACACCTTC.

This clonotype was found many times. The gene calls are TRBV5-1 and TRBJ2-7; D is ambiguous. From germline, CDR1 is SGHRS and CDR2 YFSETQ. The CDR3 has 12 amino acids. Trimming left V 2 bases short and J 4 bases short, with 7 bases between. This CDR3 reads CASSFDKYEQYF. The DNA for the CDR3 is TGCGCCAGCAGCTTCGACAAGTACGAGCAGTACTTC.